Included here is one T cell receptor (beta chain) sequence, with context. TCRdb re-analysed the RACE reads in MiXCR, keeping a single row per CDR3 protein. The data show about 290,000 distinct CDR3 sequences, with approximately 7.5% seen just once and about 1.1% held by the top ten. The data were taken from a study of human T cells and chemical hapten exposure. V was trimmed by 0 bases and J by 1 base, leaving 7 bases between them. The germline V gene encodes CDR1 SGDLS and CDR2 YYNGEE. The CDR3 totals 14 residues. The time point was: pre-sensitization, week 0. Treatment reported: therapeutic diphenylcyclopropenone sensitization with weekly scalp DPC.

The source material was whole blood, sampled in connection with sensitization to the hapten diphenylcyclopropenone (DPC). The rearrangement uses TRBV9 and TRBJ1-1; D ambiguous. This TCR was recovered from a man between 18 and 29 years old with alopecia areata. Some clones in this sample may be carry-over from other donors' samples. The chain's CDR3 is CASSVAPTNTEAFF. Written as DNA, the CDR3 is TGTGCCAGCAGCGTAGCCCCGACGAACACTGAAGCTTTCTTT.